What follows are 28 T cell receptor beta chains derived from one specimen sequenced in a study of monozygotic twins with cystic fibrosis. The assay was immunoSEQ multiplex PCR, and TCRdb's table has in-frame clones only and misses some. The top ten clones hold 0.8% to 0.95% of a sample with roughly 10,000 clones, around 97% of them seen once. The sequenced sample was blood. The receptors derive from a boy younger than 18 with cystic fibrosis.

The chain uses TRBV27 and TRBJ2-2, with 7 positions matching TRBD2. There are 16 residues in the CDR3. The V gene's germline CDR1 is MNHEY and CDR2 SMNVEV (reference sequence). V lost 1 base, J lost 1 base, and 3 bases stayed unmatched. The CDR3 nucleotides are TGTGCCAGCAGTTTATTGGCGGGAGTGAACACCGGGGAGCTGTTTTTT. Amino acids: CASSLLAGVNTGELFF.

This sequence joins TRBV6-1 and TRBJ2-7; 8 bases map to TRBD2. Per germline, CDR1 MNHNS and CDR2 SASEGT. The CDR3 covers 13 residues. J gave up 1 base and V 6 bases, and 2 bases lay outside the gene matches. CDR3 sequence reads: CASRQRESYEQYF. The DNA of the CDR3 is TGTGCCAGCAGGCAGCGGGAGTCCTACGAGCAGTACTTC.

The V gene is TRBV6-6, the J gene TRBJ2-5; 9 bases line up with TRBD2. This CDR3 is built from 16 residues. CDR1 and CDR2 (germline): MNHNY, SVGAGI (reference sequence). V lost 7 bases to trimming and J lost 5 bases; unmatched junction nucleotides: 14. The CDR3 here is CASTLTGRGGQETQYF. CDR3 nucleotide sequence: TGTGCCAGCACCCTTACAGGGCGGGGGGGCCAGGAGACCCAGTACTTC.

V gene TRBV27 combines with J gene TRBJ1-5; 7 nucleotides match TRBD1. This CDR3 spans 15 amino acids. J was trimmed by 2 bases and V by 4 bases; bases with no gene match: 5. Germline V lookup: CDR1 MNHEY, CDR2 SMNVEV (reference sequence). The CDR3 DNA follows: TGTGCCAGCAGTTACAGGGGTAATGGCAATCAGCCCCAGCATTTT. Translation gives CASSYRGNGNQPQHF.

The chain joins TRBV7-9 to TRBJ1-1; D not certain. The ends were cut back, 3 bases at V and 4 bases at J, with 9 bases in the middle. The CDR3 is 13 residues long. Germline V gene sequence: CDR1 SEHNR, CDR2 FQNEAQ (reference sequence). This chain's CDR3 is CASSFGRGTEAFF. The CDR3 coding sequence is TGTGCCAGCAGCTTCGGTCGGGGCACTGAAGCTTTCTTT.

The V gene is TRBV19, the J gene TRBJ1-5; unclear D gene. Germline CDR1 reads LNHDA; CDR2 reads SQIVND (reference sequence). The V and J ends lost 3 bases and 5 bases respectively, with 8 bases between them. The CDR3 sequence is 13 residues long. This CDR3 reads CASSIVGDQPQHF. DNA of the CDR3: TGTGCCAGTAGTATTGTTGGAGATCAGCCCCAGCATTTT.

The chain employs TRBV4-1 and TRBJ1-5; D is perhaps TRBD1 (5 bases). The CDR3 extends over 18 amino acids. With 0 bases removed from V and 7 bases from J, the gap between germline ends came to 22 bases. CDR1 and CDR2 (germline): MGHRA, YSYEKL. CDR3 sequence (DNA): TGCGCCAGCAGCCAAGAGGGTCAACGCGTTGGGAGGGACCAGCCCCAGCATTTT. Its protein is CASSQEGQRVGRDQPQHF.

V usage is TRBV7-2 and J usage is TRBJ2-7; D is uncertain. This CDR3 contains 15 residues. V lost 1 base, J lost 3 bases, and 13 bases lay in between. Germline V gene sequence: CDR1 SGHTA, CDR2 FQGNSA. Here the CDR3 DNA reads TGTGCCAGCAGCTTAGATTACAGCCTCCTCTACGAGCAGTACTTC. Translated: CASSLDYSLLYEQYF.

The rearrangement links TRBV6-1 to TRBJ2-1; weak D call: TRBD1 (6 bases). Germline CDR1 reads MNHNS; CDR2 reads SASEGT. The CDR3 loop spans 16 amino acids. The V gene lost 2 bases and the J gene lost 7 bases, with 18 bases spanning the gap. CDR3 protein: CASSEQWGQSGNEQFF. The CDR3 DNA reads TGTGCCAGCAGTGAACAATGGGGACAATCAGGAAATGAGCAGTTCTTC.

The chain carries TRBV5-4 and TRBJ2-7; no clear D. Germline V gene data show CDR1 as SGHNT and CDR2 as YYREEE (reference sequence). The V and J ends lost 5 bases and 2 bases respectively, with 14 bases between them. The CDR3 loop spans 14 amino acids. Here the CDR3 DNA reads TGTGCCAGCAGGCCGTTTGGAAAGGCCTACGAGCAGTACTTC. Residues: CASRPFGKAYEQYF.

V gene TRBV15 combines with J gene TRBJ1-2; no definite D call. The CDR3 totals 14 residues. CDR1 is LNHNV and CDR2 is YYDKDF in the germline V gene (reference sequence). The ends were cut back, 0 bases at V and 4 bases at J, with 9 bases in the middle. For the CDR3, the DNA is TGTGCCACCAGCAGAGATTGGCGAAGCTATGGCTACACCTTC. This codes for CATSRDWRSYGYTF. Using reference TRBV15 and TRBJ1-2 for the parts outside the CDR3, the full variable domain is DAMVIQNPRYQVTQFGKPVTLSCSQTLNHNVMYWYQQKSSQAPKLLFHYYDKDFNNEADTPDNFQSRRPNTSFCFLDIRSPGLGDTAMYLCATSRDWRSYGYTFGSGTRLTVV.

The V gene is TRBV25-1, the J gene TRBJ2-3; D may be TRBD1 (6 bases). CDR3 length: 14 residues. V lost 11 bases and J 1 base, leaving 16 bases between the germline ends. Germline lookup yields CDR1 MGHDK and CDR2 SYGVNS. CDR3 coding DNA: TGTGCCTCCCAGGGGCGAAATGGCACAGATACGCAGTATTTT. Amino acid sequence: CASQGRNGTDTQYF.

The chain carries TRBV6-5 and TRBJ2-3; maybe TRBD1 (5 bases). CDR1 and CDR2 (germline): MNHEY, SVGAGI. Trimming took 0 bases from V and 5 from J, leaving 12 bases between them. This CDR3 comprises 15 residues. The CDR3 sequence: CASSYSGVVGDTQYF. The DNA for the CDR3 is TGTGCCAGCAGTTACTCAGGGGTAGTAGGAGATACGCAGTATTTT.

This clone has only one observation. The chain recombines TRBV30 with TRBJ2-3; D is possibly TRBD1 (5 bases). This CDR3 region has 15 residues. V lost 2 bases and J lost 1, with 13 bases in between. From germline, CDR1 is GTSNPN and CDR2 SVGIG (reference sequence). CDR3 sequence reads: CAWSSQGGGTDTQYF. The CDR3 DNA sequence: TGTGCCTGGAGTTCGCAGGGTGGGGGCACAGATACGCAGTATTTT.

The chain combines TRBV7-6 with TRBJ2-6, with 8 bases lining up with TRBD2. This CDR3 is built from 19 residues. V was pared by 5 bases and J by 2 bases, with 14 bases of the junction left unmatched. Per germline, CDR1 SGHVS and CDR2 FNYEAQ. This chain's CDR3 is CASSQRGGREAPGANVLTF. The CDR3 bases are TGTGCCAGCAGCCAGCGAGGTGGGCGGGAGGCCCCTGGGGCCAACGTCCTGACTTTC.

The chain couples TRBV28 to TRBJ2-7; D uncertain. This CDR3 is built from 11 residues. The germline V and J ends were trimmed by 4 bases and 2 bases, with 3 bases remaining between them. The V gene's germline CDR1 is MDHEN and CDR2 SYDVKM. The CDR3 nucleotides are TGTGCCAGCAGTTCCACCTACGAGCAGTACTTC. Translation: CASSSTYEQYF.

The CDR3 sequence: CASSSHRGALGYEQYF. DNA for the CDR3: TGTGCCAGTAGTTCGCACAGGGGGGCTCTGGGCTACGAGCAGTACTTC. This chain uses TRBV19 with TRBJ2-7, with 8 nucleotides matching TRBD1. CDR1 is LNHDA and CDR2 is SQIVND in the germline V gene (reference sequence). The J segment lost 3 bases and the V segment lost 5 bases, leaving 12 bases of the junction unmatched. The CDR3 length is 16 residues.

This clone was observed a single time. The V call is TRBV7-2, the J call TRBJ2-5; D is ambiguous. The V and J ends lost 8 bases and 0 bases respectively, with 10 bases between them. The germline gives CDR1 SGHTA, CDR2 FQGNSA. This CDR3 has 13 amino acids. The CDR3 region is CASLNRYQETQYF. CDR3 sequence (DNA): TGTGCCAGCCTCAACCGGTACCAAGAGACCCAGTACTTC.

The CDR3 protein is CASSSQGTASYEQYF. CDR3 in DNA: TGTGCCAGCAGCTCGCAAGGGACTGCCTCCTACGAGCAGTACTTC. The V and J genes are TRBV7-9 and TRBJ2-7, with D possibly matching TRBD2 (6 bases). V lost 4 bases and J 0 bases, leaving 13 bases between the germline ends. Germline V gene lookup returns CDR1 SEHNR and CDR2 FQNEAQ (reference sequence). This CDR3 has 15 amino acids. The full variable domain, its missing parts supplied by reference TRBV7-9 and TRBJ2-7, is DTGVSQNPRHKITKRGQNVTFRCDPISEHNRLYWYRQTLGQGPEFLTYFQNEAQLEKSRLLSDRFSAERPKGSFSTLEIQRTEQGDSAMYLCASSSQGTASYEQYFGPGTRLTVT.

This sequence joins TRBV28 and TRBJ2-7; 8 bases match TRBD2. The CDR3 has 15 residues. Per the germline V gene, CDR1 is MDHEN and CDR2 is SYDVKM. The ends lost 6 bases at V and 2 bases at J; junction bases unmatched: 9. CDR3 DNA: TGTGCCAGCAGCCGGGGGGGGCCAGGGACCTACGAGCAGTACTTC. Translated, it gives CASSRGGPGTYEQYF.

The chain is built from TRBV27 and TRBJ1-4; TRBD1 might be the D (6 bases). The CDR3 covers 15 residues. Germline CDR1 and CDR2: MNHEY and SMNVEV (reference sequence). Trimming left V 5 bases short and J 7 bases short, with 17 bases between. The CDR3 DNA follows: TGTGCCAGCAGTCTCTACAGGGATAGAGGTGAAAAACTGTTTTTT. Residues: CASSLYRDRGEKLFF.

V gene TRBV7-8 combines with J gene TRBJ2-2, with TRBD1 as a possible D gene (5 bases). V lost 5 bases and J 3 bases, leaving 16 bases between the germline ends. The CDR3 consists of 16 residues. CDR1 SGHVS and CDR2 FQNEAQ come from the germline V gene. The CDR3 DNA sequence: TGTGCCAGCAGCACCTCAGGGAAATGGGACACCGGGGAGCTGTTTTTT. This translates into CASSTSGKWDTGELFF.

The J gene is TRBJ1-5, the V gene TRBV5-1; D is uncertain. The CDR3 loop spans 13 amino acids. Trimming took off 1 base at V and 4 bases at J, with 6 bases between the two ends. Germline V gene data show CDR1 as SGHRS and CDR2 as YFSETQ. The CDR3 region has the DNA TGCGCCAGCAGCTTGTCGGGGAATCAGCCCCAGCATTTT. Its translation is CASSLSGNQPQHF. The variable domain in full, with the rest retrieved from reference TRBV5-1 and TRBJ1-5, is KAGVTQTPRYLIKTRGQQVTLSCSPISGHRSVSWYQQTPGQGLQFLFEYFSETQRNKGNFPGRFSGRQFSNSRSEMNVSTLELGDSALYLCASSLSGNQPQHFGDGTRLSIL.

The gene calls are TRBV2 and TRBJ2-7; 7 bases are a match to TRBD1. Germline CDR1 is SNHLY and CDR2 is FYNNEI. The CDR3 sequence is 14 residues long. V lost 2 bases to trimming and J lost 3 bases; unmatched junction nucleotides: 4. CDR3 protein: CASSEQGQFYEQYF. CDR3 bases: TGTGCCAGCAGTGAACAGGGACAGTTCTACGAGCAGTACTTC.

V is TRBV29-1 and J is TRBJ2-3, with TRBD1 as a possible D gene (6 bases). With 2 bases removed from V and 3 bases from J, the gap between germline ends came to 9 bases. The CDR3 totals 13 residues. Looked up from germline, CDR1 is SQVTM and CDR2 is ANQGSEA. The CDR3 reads CSVESDRTDTQYF. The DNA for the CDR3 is TGCAGCGTTGAATCAGACAGGACAGATACGCAGTATTTT.

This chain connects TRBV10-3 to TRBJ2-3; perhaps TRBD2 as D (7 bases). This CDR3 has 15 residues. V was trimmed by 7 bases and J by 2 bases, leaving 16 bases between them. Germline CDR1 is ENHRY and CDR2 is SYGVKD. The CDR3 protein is CAIKERGGYTDTQYF. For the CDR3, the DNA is TGTGCCATCAAAGAAAGGGGGGGTTACACAGATACGCAGTATTTT.

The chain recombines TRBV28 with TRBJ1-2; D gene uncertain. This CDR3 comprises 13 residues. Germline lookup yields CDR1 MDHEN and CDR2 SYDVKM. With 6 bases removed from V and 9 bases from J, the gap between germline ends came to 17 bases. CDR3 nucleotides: TGTGCCAGCAGAACAACTCCCAGGTCGAGCTACACCTTC. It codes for CASRTTPRSSYTF.

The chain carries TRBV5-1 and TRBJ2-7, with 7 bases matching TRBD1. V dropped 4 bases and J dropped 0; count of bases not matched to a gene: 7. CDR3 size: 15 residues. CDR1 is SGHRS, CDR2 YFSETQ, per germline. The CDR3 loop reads CASSPGTDYSYEQYF. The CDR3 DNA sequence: TGCGCCAGCAGCCCGGGGACAGACTACTCCTACGAGCAGTACTTC. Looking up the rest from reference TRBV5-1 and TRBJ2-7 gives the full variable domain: KAGVTQTPRYLIKTRGQQVTLSCSPISGHRSVSWYQQTPGQGLQFLFEYFSETQRNKGNFPGRFSGRQFSNSRSEMNVSTLELGDSALYLCASSPGTDYSYEQYFGPGTRLTVT.